The T cell receptor beta chain under discussion was sequenced for a study of blood T cell repertoires in COVID-19. Study-level background: Nucleic acid was either cDNA or gDNA, and it came from T cells, B-cell-depleted T cells, or PBMCs.

CDR1 is SGHDT and CDR2 is YYEEEE in the germline V gene. V lost 0 bases, J lost 2 bases, and 17 bases lay in between. There are 17 residues in the CDR3. Original processing notes: Amplifying reference gene primers gave estimates of nucleated cell counts. The method was immunoSEQ multiplex PCR; TCRdb's version includes in-frame clones alone and lacks a portion of them. V and J calls plus clone size are reproduced from that table; the DNA served to infer D and trimming. The sample consists of around 310,000 clones, 88% of them appearing once. The source of this sequence is a woman aged 45 to 65 with active or convalescent COVID-19. The rearrangement joins TRBV5-6 to TRBJ1-2; a possible D gene is TRBD1 (5 bases). Sample: peripheral blood. The CDR3 sequence: CASSLAMKGARNYGYTF. CDR3 DNA sequence: TGTGCCAGCAGCTTGGCTATGAAAGGGGCGCGGAACTATGGCTACACCTTC.